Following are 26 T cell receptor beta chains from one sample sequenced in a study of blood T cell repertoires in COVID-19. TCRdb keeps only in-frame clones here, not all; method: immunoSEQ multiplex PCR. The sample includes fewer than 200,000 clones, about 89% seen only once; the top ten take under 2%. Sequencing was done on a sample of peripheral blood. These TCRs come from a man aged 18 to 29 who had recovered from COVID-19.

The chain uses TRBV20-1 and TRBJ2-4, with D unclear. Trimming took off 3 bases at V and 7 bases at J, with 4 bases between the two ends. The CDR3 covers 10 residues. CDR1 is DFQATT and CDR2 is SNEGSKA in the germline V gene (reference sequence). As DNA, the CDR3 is TGCAGTGCTAGCAGGAACATTCAGTACTTC. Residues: CSASRNIQYF.

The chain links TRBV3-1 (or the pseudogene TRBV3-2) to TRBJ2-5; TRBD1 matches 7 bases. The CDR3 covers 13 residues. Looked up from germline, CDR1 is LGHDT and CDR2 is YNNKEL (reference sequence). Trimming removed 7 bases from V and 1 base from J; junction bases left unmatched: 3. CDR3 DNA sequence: TGTGCCAGCACCAACAGGGGCCAAGAGACCCAGTACTTC. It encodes CASTNRGQETQYF.

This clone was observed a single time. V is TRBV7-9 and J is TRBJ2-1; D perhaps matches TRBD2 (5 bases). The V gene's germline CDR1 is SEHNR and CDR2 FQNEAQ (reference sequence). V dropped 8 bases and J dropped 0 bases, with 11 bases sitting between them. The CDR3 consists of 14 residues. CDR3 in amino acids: CASGKRSSYNEQFF. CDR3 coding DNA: TGTGCCAGCGGTAAGCGGAGCTCCTACAATGAGCAGTTCTTC.

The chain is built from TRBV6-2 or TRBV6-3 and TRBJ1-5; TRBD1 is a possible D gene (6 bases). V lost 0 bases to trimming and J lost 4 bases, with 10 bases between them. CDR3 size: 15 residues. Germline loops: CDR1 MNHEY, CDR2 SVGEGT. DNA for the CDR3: TGTGCCAGCAGTTACTCGGGGACAAATAATCAGCCCCAGCATTTT. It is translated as CASSYSGTNNQPQHF.

The CDR3 sequence is CASSPPGLAGGIETQYF. The CDR3 region has the DNA TGTGCCAGCTCACCACCGGGCCTAGCGGGAGGGATAGAGACCCAGTACTTC. The chain couples TRBV18 to TRBJ2-5, with 12 bases that match TRBD2. With V trimmed by 0 bases and J by 4 bases, 6 bases remained unmatched. Per germline, CDR1 KGHSH and CDR2 LQKENI. The CDR3 is 17 amino acids. Full variable domain (outside the CDR3, taken from reference TRBV18 and TRBJ2-5): NAGVMQNPRHLVRRRGQEARLRCSPMKGHSHVYWYRQLPEEGLKFMVYLQKENIIDESGMPKERFSAEFPKEGPSILRIQQVVRGDSAAYFCASSPPGLAGGIETQYFGPGTRLLVL.

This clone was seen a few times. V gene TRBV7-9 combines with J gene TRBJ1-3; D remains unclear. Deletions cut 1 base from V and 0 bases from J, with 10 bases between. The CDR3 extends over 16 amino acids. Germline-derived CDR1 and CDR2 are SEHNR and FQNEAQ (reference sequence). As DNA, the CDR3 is TGTGCCAGCAGCTTAGACAGAGCTAACTCTGGAAACACCATATATTTT. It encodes CASSLDRANSGNTIYF.

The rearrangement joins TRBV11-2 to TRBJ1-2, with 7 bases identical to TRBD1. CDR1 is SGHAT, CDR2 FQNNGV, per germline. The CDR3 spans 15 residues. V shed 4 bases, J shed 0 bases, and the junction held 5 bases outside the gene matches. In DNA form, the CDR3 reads TGTGCCAGCAGCTCCCGGGACAGATCTAACTATGGCTACACCTTC. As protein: CASSSRDRSNYGYTF.

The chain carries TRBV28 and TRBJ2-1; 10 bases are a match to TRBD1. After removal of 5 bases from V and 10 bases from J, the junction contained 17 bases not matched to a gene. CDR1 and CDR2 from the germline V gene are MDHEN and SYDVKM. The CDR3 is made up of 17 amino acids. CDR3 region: CASSPTTGGAPRREQFF. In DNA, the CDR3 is TGTGCCAGCAGTCCCACGACAGGGGGCGCCCCTCGCCGGGAGCAGTTCTTC.

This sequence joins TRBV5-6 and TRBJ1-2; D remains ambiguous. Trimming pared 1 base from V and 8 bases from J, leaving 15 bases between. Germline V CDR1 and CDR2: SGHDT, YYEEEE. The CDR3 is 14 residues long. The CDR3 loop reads CASSLNVGLQGYTF. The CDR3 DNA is TGTGCCAGCAGCTTGAATGTGGGCTTGCAGGGCTACACCTTC.

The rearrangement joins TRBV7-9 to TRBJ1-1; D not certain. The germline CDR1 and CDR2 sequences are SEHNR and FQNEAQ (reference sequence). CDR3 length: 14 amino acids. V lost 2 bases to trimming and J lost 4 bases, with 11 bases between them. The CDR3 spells CASSLSTTGTEAFF. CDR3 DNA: TGTGCCAGCAGCTTAAGCACAACGGGCACTGAAGCTTTCTTT.

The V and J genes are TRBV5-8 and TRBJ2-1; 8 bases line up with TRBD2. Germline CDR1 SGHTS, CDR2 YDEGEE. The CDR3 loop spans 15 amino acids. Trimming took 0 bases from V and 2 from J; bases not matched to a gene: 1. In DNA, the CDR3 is TGTGCCAGCAGCTTGGGTAGCGGGACCTACAATGAGCAGTTCTTC. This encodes CASSLGSGTYNEQFF. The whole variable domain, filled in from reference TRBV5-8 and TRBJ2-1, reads EAGVTQSPTHLIKTRGQQATLRCSPISGHTSVYWYQQALGLGLQFLLWYDEGEERNRGNFPPRFSGRQFPNYSSELNVNALELEDSALYLCASSLGSGTYNEQFFGPGTRLTVL.

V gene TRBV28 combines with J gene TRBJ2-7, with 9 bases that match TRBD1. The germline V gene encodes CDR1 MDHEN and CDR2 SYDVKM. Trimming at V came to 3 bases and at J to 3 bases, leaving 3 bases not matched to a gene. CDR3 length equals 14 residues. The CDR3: CASSFGQGYYEQYF. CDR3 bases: TGTGCCAGCAGTTTTGGACAGGGGTACTACGAGCAGTACTTC. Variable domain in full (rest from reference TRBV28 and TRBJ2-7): DVKVTQSSRYLVKRTGEKVFLECVQDMDHENMFWYRQDPGLGLRLIYFSYDVKMKEKGDIPEGYSVSREKKERFSLILESASTNQTSMYLCASSFGQGYYEQYFGPGTRLTVT.

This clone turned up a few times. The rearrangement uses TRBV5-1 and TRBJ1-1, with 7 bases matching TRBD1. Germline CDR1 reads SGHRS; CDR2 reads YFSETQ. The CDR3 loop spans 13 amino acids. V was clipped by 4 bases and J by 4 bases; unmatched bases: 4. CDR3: CASSLGTATEAFF. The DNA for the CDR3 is TGCGCCAGCAGCCTCGGGACAGCCACTGAAGCTTTCTTT. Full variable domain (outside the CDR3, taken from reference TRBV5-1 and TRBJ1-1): KAGVTQTPRYLIKTRGQQVTLSCSPISGHRSVSWYQQTPGQGLQFLFEYFSETQRNKGNFPGRFSGRQFSNSRSEMNVSTLELGDSALYLCASSLGTATEAFFGQGTRLTVV.

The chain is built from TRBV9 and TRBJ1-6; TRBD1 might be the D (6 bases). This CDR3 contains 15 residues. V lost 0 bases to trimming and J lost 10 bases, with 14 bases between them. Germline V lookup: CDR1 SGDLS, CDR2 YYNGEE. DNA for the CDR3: TGTGCCAGCAGCGTAGAGGGGGATCCTCGGTCACCCCTCCACTTT. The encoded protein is CASSVEGDPRSPLHF.

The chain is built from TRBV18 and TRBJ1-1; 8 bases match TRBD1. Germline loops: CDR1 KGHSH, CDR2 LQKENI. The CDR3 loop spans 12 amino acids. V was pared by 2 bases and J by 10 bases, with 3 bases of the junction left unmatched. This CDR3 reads CASSPGQGSAFF. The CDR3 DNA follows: TGTGCCAGCTCACCAGGACAGGGCTCAGCTTTCTTT.

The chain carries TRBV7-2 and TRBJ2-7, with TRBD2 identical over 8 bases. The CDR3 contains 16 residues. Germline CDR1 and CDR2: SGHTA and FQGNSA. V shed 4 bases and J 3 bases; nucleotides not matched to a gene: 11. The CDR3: CASSSLGGRSGYEQYF. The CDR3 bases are TGTGCCAGCAGCTCCCTGGGCGGGAGGTCTGGCTACGAGCAGTACTTC.

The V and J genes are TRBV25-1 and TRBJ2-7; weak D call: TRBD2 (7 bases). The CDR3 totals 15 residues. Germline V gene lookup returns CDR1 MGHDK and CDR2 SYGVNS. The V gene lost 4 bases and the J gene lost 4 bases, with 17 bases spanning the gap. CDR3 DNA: TGTGCCAGCAGTGGATTAGGGGGGGCGGAGTACGAGCAGTACTTC. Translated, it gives CASSGLGGAEYEQYF.

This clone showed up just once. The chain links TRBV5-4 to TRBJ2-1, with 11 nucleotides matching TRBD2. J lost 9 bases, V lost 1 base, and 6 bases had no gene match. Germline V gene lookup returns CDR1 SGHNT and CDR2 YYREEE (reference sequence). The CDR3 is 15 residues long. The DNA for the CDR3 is TGTGCCAGCAGCTTGCGCGGACTAGCGGGCACTGAGCAGTTCTTC. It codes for CASSLRGLAGTEQFF.

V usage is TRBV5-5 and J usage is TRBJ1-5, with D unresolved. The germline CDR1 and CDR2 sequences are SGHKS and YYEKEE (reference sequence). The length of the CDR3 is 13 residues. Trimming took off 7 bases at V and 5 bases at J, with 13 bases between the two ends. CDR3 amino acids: CASGPRPDQPQHF. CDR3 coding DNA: TGTGCCAGCGGGCCACGACCGGATCAGCCCCAGCATTTT.

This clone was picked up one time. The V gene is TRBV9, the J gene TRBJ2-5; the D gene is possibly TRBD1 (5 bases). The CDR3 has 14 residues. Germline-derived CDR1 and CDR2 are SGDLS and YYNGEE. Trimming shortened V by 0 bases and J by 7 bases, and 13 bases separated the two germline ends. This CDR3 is CASSVDPQGGTQYF. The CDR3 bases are TGTGCCAGCAGCGTAGACCCCCAGGGCGGGACCCAGTACTTC.

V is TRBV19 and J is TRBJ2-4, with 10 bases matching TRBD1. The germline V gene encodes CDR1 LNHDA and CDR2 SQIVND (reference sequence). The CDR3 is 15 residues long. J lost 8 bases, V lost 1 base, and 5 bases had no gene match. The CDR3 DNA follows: TGTGCCAGTAGTATAGGGGGGACAGGGGCTGACATTCAGTACTTC. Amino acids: CASSIGGTGADIQYF.

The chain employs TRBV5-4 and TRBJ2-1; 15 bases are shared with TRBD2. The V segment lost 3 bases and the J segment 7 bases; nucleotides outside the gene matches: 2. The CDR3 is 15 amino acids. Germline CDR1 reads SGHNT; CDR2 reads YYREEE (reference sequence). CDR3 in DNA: TGTGCCAGCAGCTGGGGGACTAGCGGGGGGAATGAGCAGTTCTTC. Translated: CASSWGTSGGNEQFF.

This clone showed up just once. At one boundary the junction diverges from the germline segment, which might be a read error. The CDR3 loop is CAGGAGNTIYF. The CDR3 nucleotides read TGCGCCGGGGGGGCTGGAAACACCATATATTTT. The chain links TRBV25-1 to TRBJ1-3; TRBD1 is a possible D gene (5 bases). CDR3 length: 11 residues. From germline, CDR1 is MGHDK and CDR2 SYGVNS.

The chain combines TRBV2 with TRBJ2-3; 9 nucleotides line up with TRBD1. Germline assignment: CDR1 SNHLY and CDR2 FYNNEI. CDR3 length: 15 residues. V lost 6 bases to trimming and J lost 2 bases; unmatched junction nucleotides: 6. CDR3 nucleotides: TGTGCCAGCAGAGGACAGGGGATACTCACAGATACGCAGTATTTT. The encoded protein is CASRGQGILTDTQYF.

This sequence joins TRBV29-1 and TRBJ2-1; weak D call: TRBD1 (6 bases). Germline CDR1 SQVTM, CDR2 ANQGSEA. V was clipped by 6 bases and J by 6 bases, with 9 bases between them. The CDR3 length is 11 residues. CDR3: CSVRGPNEQFF. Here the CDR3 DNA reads TGCAGCGTCAGGGGTCCCAATGAGCAGTTCTTC.

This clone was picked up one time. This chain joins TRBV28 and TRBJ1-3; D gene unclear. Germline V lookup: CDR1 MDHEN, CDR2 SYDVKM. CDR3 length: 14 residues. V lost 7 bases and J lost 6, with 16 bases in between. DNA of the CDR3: TGTGCCAGCAAAGGCGTCGGGAGCCCAAACACCATATATTTT. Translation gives CASKGVGSPNTIYF.